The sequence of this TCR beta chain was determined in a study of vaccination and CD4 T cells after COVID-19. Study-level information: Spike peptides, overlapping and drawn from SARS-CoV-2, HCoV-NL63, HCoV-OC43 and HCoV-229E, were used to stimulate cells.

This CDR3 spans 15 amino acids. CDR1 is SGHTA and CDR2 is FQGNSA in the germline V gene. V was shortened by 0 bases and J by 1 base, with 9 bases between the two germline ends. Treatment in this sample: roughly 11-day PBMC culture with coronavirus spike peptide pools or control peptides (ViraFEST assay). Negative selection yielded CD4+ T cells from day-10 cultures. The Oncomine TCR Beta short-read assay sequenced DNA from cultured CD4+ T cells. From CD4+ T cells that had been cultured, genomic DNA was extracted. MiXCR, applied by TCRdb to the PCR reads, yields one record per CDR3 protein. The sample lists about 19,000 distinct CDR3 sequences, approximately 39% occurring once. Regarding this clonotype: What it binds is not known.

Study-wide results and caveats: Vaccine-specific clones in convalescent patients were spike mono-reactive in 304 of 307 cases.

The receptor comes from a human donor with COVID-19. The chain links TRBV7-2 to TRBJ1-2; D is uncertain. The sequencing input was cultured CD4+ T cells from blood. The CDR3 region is CASSLAKTVNYGYTF. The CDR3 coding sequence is TGTGCCAGCAGCTTAGCCAAGACCGTTAACTATGGCTACACCTTC.